The 31 T cell receptor beta chains reported below all come from one sample, sequenced in a study of blood T cell repertoires in COVID-19. Libraries were prepared by immunoSEQ multiplex PCR; TCRdb keeps only in-frame clonotypes and omits some of them. Seen here are about 55,000 clones, approximately 90% observed once, and the top ten hold roughly 6.2%. Sequenced sample: peripheral blood. The receptors shown here come from a man between 35 and 55 years old with acute or convalescent COVID-19.

J is TRBJ2-7 and V is TRBV11-3; TRBD1 agrees at 8 bases. Trimming took 3 bases from V and 1 from J; bases not matched to a gene: 5. The V gene's germline CDR1 is SGHNT and CDR2 YENEEA. This CDR3 is 15 amino acids long. The CDR3 DNA reads as TGTGCCAGCAGCTTTTCTGGGACAGGTTCCTACGAGCAGTACTTC. This gives the protein CASSFSGTGSYEQYF.

The gene calls are TRBV10-2 and TRBJ2-1, with D hard to call. The CDR3 is 15 amino acids. V was clipped by 5 bases and J by 0 bases, with 11 bases between them. Germline CDR1 is WSHSY and CDR2 is SAAADI. CDR3 nucleotides: TGCGCCAGCAGTTTAACAGTTAGCTCCTACAATGAGCAGTTCTTC. Translated: CASSLTVSSYNEQFF.

The gene calls are TRBV28 and TRBJ2-7; TRBD1 agrees at 11 bases. The germline V gene has CDR1 MDHEN and CDR2 SYDVKM. Trimming removed 7 bases from V and 3 bases from J; junction bases left unmatched: 5. This CDR3 spans 14 amino acids. DNA for the CDR3: TGTGCCAGCAATTCCGGGACAGGGGGCTACGAGCAGTACTTC. This encodes CASNSGTGGYEQYF.

The V call is TRBV3-1 (or the pseudogene TRBV3-2), the J call TRBJ2-7; 11 nucleotides match TRBD2. The V and J ends lost 1 base and 5 bases, in that order; junction bases with no gene match: 4. The V gene's germline CDR1 is LGHDT and CDR2 YNNKEL (reference sequence). The CDR3 has 15 residues. CDR3 loop: CASSQAGLAEDEQYF. The DNA of the CDR3 is TGTGCCAGCAGCCAAGCGGGACTAGCGGAGGACGAGCAGTACTTC.

The chain combines TRBV29-1 with TRBJ2-5, with D possibly being TRBD2 (6 bases). The V end lost 0 bases, the J end lost 2 bases, and 10 bases lay between the germline ends. This CDR3 comprises 14 residues. Germline CDR1 SQVTM, CDR2 ANQGSEA. In DNA, the CDR3 is TGCAGCGTTGAAGATCCCGGGAGACAAGAGACCCAGTACTTC. It translates to CSVEDPGRQETQYF. The full variable domain, rest sourced from reference TRBV29-1 and TRBJ2-5, is SAVISQKPSRDICQRGTSLTIQCQVDSQVTMMFWYRQQPGQSLTLIATANQGSEATYESGFVIDKFPISRPNLTFSTLTVSNMSPEDSSIYLCSVEDPGRQETQYFGPGTRLLVL.

This chain links TRBV12-5 with TRBJ1-4, with 7 bases matching TRBD1. From germline, CDR1 is LGHNT and CDR2 FRNRAP. J lost 0 bases, V lost 6 bases, and 7 bases had no gene match. The CDR3 length is 16 residues. The CDR3 loop reads CASGLGQSSTNEKLFF. The CDR3 DNA reads as TGTGCTAGTGGACTGGGACAGTCCTCAACTAATGAAAAACTGTTTTTT.

The chain links TRBV6-2 or TRBV6-3 to TRBJ2-5; tentative D call: TRBD1 (5 bases). The CDR3 has 15 amino acids. Per the germline V gene, CDR1 is MNHEY and CDR2 is SVGEGT. The V end was cut by 2 bases, the J end by 4 bases, with 14 bases between. The CDR3 region is CASSYETDQGETQYF. CDR3 nucleotides: TGTGCCAGCAGTTACGAGACAGACCAGGGAGAGACCCAGTACTTC.

This clone was counted once. The chain links TRBV19 to TRBJ1-4, with 9 bases fitting TRBD1. The CDR3 sequence is 16 residues long. Trimming removed 6 bases from V and 0 bases from J; junction bases left unmatched: 5. Germline V gene data show CDR1 as LNHDA and CDR2 as SQIVND (reference sequence). Written as DNA, the CDR3 is TGTGCCAGTAGCCCGGGACAGGGAGCAACTAATGAAAAACTGTTTTTT. Amino acids: CASSPGQGATNEKLFF.

The chain has TRBV15 and TRBJ1-5, with 8 positions matching TRBD1. The CDR3 is made up of 16 amino acids. The germline gives CDR1 LNHNV, CDR2 YYDKDF (reference sequence). V lost 4 bases to trimming and J lost 3 bases; unmatched junction nucleotides: 8. CDR3 residues: CATSTLDRADNQPQHF. The CDR3 coding sequence is TGTGCCACCAGCACTTTGGACAGGGCCGACAATCAGCCCCAGCATTTT. Based on the CDR3 plus reference TRBV15 and TRBJ1-5, the full variable domain is DAMVIQNPRYQVTQFGKPVTLSCSQTLNHNVMYWYQQKSSQAPKLLFHYYDKDFNNEADTPDNFQSRRPNTSFCFLDIRSPGLGDTAMYLCATSTLDRADNQPQHFGDGTRLSIL.

This clone was observed a few times. This CDR3 reads CASRRTDSNQPQHF. The CDR3 DNA sequence: TGTGCCAGCAGGAGGACAGATTCCAATCAGCCCCAGCATTTT. The chain combines TRBV6-5 with TRBJ1-5; a possible D gene is TRBD1 (6 bases). The CDR3 runs 14 residues. The V end lost 6 bases, the J end lost 3 bases, and 12 bases lay between the germline ends. Germline V CDR1 and CDR2: MNHEY, SVGAGI.

The rearrangement joins TRBV5-1 to TRBJ2-2, with 10 positions matching TRBD2. Losses at the gene ends were 4 bases for V and 2 bases for J; bases not matched to a gene: 5. Germline V gene lookup returns CDR1 SGHRS and CDR2 YFSETQ. The CDR3 has 16 amino acids. CDR3 sequence reads: CASSTGLATNTGELFF. CDR3 in DNA: TGCGCCAGCAGCACGGGACTAGCGACCAACACCGGGGAGCTGTTTTTT.

The V gene is TRBV5-4, the J gene TRBJ2-1; 9 bases are a match to TRBD2. The trim removed 3 bases at V and 8 bases at J, leaving 9 bases unmatched. The CDR3 sequence is 15 residues long. Germline CDR1 reads SGHNT; CDR2 reads YYREEE (reference sequence). The CDR3 is CASSSVGTSIDEQFF. As DNA, the CDR3 is TGTGCCAGCAGCTCGGTTGGGACTAGCATCGATGAGCAGTTCTTC.

V gene TRBV7-9 combines with J gene TRBJ1-4; the D gene is possibly TRBD1 (5 bases). V gave up 5 bases and J gave up 3 bases, with 19 bases separating them. The CDR3 runs to 17 residues. The germline V gene encodes CDR1 SEHNR and CDR2 FQNEAQ (reference sequence). In DNA form, the CDR3 reads TGTGCCAGCAGCCCCCGACGGGGGGTTATGGCTAATGAAAAACTGTTTTTT. Its translation: CASSPRRGVMANEKLFF.

This clone is categorized as medium-sized. The V gene is TRBV27, the J gene TRBJ1-1; 7 bases map to TRBD1. The V segment lost 8 bases and the J segment 2 bases; nucleotides outside the gene matches: 5. Germline CDR1 MNHEY, CDR2 SMNVEV (reference sequence). The CDR3 covers 13 residues. The CDR3 nucleotides read TGTGCCAGCCTCAGGGGGGCCAACACTGAAGCTTTCTTT. It encodes CASLRGANTEAFF.

J is TRBJ2-1 and V is TRBV7-2; 11 bases fit TRBD2. Per the germline V gene, CDR1 is SGHTA and CDR2 is FQGNSA. This CDR3 is 16 amino acids long. V lost 5 bases to trimming and J lost 3 bases; unmatched junction nucleotides: 6. CDR3 sequence: CASSRLAGPIYNEQFF. The CDR3 nucleotides are TGTGCCAGCAGCAGACTAGCGGGACCTATCTACAATGAGCAGTTCTTC.

This clone is a singleton in its sample. The CDR3 sequence: CASSLADGGEAFF. The DNA of the CDR3 is TGTGCCAGCAGCTTGGCCGATGGAGGTGAAGCTTTCTTT. The chain combines TRBV5-4 with TRBJ1-1; D unresolved. Trimming took off 0 bases at V and 7 bases at J, with 10 bases between the two ends. CDR1 and CDR2 (germline): SGHNT, YYREEE (reference sequence). CDR3 length: 13 amino acids.

The chain couples TRBV5-6 to TRBJ2-7, with 12 nucleotides matching TRBD2. Germline trimming cut 0 bases from V and 6 bases from J; bases unmatched to any gene: 7. There are 16 residues in the CDR3. The germline CDR1 and CDR2 sequences are SGHDT and YYEEEE. The CDR3: CASSLELAGGKGEQYF. The CDR3 DNA follows: TGTGCCAGCAGCTTGGAACTAGCGGGAGGAAAGGGCGAGCAGTACTTC. Based on the CDR3 plus reference TRBV5-6 and TRBJ2-7, the full variable domain is DAGVTQSPTHLIKTRGQQVTLRCSPKSGHDTVSWYQQALGQGPQFIFQYYEEEERQRGNFPDRFSGHQFPNYSSELNVNALLLGDSALYLCASSLELAGGKGEQYFGPGTRLTVT.

J is TRBJ1-2 and V is TRBV2, with D tentatively TRBD1 (6 bases). Germline assignment: CDR1 SNHLY and CDR2 FYNNEI. The CDR3 runs to 13 residues. V was shortened by 6 bases and J by 7 bases, with 15 bases between the two germline ends. The CDR3 is CASSTGYLGGYTF. CDR3 DNA: TGTGCCAGCAGCACAGGGTACTTAGGTGGCTACACCTTC.

The chain joins TRBV27 to TRBJ2-3; 11 bases align to TRBD2. The CDR3 has 14 amino acids. With 5 bases clipped from V and 8 bases from J, the junction kept 6 bases outside the gene matches. The germline V gene encodes CDR1 MNHEY and CDR2 SMNVEV (reference sequence). CDR3 DNA: TGTGCCAGCAGTACCCTCGGGACTAGCGGTACGCAGTATTTT. This codes for CASSTLGTSGTQYF.

There are a few counts of this clone. The chain couples TRBV11-3 to TRBJ1-2; a possible D gene is TRBD1 (6 bases). Trimming removed 6 bases from V and 2 bases from J, with 19 bases in between. This CDR3 region has 16 residues. Per the germline V gene, CDR1 is SGHNT and CDR2 is YENEEA. The CDR3 protein is CASRTTGRMANYGYTF. In DNA, the CDR3 is TGTGCCAGCAGAACCACAGGGCGGATGGCCAACTATGGCTACACCTTC.

This clone was seen more than once but under ten times. This chain connects TRBV12-3 or TRBV12-4 to TRBJ1-2; TRBD1 might be the D (6 bases). CDR3 length: 13 amino acids. V lost 4 bases and J lost 2, with 8 bases in between. CDR3 sequence reads: CASSSRGNYGYTF. The CDR3, as DNA: TGTGCCAGCAGTTCCAGGGGAAACTATGGCTACACCTTC.

V is TRBV5-4 and J is TRBJ2-3; 15 bases align to TRBD2. The CDR3 totals 17 residues. The V gene end was trimmed by 4 bases and the J gene end by 3 bases; junction bases not matched to a gene: 6. Germline-derived CDR1 and CDR2 are SGHNT and YYREEE (reference sequence). Here the CDR3 reads CASSLRTSGRVTDTQYF. The CDR3 region has the DNA TGTGCCAGCAGCCTTCGGACTAGCGGGAGGGTTACAGATACGCAGTATTTT.

V is TRBV7-2 and J is TRBJ2-3; 7 bases are a match to TRBD2. V gave up 4 bases and J gave up 9 bases; unmatched junction bases: 10. In germline, CDR1 is SGHTA, CDR2 FQGNSA. The CDR3 spans 14 residues. The CDR3 coding sequence is TGTGCCAGCAGCTCCAGCGGGGCGTCGTCGACGCAGTATTTT. This encodes CASSSSGASSTQYF. The variable domain in full, with the rest retrieved from reference TRBV7-2 and TRBJ2-3, is GAGVSQSPSNKVTEKGKDVELRCDPISGHTALYWYRQSLGQGLEFLIYFQGNSAPDKSGLPSDRFSAERTGGSVSTLTIQRTQQEDSAVYLCASSSSGASSTQYFGPGTRLTVL.

V is TRBV5-1 and J is TRBJ2-7; 7 nucleotides align to TRBD2. V was pared by 4 bases and J by 2 bases, with 9 bases of the junction left unmatched. The germline CDR1 and CDR2 sequences are SGHRS and YFSETQ. The CDR3 runs 15 residues. The CDR3 nucleotides read TGCGCCAGCAGCCCGACTAGCTCCTATACCTACGAGCAGTACTTC. Translated, it gives CASSPTSSYTYEQYF.

The chain carries TRBV24-1 and TRBJ2-3, with 8 bases matching TRBD2. Germline trimming cut 4 bases from V and 4 bases from J; bases unmatched to any gene: 6. This CDR3 has 15 residues. Germline CDR1 reads KGHDR; CDR2 reads SFDVKD. The CDR3 DNA reads as TGTGCCACCAGTGAACCCCGGGAGGGATCAGATACGCAGTATTTT. It is translated as CATSEPREGSDTQYF.

V gene TRBV5-1 combines with J gene TRBJ1-1; D is ambiguous. The germline V gene encodes CDR1 SGHRS and CDR2 YFSETQ. Trimming took off 6 bases at V and 0 bases at J, with 12 bases between the two ends. The CDR3 loop spans 14 amino acids. The CDR3 DNA is TGCGCCAGCACTGCGGGAAGGTTGAACACTGAAGCTTTCTTT. Amino acids: CASTAGRLNTEAFF.

The J gene is TRBJ2-5, the V gene TRBV27; D perhaps matches TRBD2 (6 bases). The CDR3 has 13 residues. Trimming left V 5 bases short and J 3 bases short, with 10 bases between. From germline, CDR1 is MNHEY and CDR2 SMNVEV (reference sequence). CDR3 DNA: TGTGCCAGCAGTGATAGCGGAGAAGAGACCCAGTACTTC. Protein product: CASSDSGEETQYF.

V is TRBV2 and J is TRBJ1-5, with 7 bases that match TRBD1. V shed 8 bases, J shed 3 bases, and the junction held 10 bases outside the gene matches. The CDR3 consists of 15 residues. CDR1 is SNHLY, CDR2 FYNNEI, per germline. The DNA of the CDR3 is TGTGCCAGCGAGTTCTCGGGACAGTACAATCAGCCCCAGCATTTT. The encoded protein is CASEFSGQYNQPQHF.

The chain couples TRBV11-2 to TRBJ2-7; 11 positions agree with TRBD1. Trimming removed 3 bases from V and 2 bases from J; junction bases left unmatched: 3. Germline loops: CDR1 SGHAT, CDR2 FQNNGV. The CDR3 runs to 15 residues. CDR3 region: CASSFGQGAPYEQYF. CDR3 bases: TGTGCCAGCAGCTTCGGACAGGGGGCCCCCTACGAGCAGTACTTC.

The chain is built from TRBV11-2 and TRBJ2-1; no clear D gene. Per germline, CDR1 SGHAT and CDR2 FQNNGV. The CDR3 has 18 residues. The V end was cut by 0 bases, the J end by 6 bases, with 21 bases between. The CDR3 is CASSLDRTPSLSRNEQFF. CDR3 sequence (DNA): TGTGCCAGCAGCTTAGATCGTACTCCTTCCCTAAGCCGCAATGAGCAGTTCTTC.

The gene calls are TRBV15 and TRBJ2-7, with 12 bases fitting TRBD2. CDR3 length: 15 residues. Per germline, CDR1 LNHNV and CDR2 YYDKDF (reference sequence). Trimming took 1 base from V and 7 from J; bases not matched to a gene: 5. The CDR3 coding sequence is TGTGCCACCAGCAGAGTCCTAGCGGGAGGGTGGGAGCAGTACTTC. This gives the protein CATSRVLAGGWEQYF.